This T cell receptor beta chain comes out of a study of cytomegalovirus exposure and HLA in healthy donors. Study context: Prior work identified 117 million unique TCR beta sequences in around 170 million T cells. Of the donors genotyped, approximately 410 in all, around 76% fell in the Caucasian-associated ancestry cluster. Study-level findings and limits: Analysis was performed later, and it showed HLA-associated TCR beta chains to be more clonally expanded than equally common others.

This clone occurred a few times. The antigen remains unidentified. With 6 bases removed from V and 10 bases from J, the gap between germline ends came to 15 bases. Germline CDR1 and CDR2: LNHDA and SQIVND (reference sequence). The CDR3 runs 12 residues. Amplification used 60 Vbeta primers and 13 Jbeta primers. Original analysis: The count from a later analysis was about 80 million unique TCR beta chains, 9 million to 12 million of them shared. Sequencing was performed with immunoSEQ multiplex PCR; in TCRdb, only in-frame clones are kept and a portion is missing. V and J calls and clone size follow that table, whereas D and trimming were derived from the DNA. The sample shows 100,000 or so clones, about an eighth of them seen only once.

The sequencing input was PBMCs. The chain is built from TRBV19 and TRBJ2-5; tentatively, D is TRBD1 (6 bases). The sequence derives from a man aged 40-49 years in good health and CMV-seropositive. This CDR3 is CASRNYPGDQYF. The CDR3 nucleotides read TGTGCCAGTAGGAACTACCCAGGGGACCAGTACTTC.